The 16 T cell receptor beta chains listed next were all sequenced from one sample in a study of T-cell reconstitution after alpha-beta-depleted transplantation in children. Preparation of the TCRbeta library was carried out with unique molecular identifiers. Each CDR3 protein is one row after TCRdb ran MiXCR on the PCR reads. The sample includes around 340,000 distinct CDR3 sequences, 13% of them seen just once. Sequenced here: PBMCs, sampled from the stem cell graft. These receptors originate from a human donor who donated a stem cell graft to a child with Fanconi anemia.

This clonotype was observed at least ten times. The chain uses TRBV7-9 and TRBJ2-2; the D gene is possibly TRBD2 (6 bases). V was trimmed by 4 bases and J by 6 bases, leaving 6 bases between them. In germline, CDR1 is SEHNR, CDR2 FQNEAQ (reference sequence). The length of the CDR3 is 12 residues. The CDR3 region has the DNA TGTGCCAGCAGCTCGGGGGCCGGGGAGCTGTTTTTT. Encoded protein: CASSSGAGELFF.

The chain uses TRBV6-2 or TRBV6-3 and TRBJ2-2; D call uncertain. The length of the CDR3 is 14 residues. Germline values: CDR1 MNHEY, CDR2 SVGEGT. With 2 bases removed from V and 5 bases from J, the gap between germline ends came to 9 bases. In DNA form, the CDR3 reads TGTGCCAGCAGTTACGCGGCGATTACCGGGGAGCTGTTTTTT. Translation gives CASSYAAITGELFF.

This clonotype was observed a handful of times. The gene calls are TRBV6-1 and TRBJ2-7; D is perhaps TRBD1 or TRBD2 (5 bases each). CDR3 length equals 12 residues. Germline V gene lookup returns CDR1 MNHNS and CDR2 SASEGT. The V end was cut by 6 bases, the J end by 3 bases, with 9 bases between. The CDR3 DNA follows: TGTGCCAGCAGGGGGGATATCTACGAGCAGTACGTC. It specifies CASRGDIYEQYV.

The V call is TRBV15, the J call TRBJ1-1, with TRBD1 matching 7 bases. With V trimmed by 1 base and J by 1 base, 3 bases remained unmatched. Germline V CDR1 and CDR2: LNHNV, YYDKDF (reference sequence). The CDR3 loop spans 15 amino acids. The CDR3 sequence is CATSRARQGNTEAFF. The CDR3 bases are TGTGCCACCAGCAGAGCAAGACAGGGGAACACTGAAGCTTTCTTT.

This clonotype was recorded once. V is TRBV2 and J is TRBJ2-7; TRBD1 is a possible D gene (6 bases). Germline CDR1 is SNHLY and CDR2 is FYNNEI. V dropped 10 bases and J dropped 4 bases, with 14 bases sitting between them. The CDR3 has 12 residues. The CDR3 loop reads CATQGAVYEQYF. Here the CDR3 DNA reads TGTGCCACACAGGGTGCAGTTTACGAGCAGTACTTC.

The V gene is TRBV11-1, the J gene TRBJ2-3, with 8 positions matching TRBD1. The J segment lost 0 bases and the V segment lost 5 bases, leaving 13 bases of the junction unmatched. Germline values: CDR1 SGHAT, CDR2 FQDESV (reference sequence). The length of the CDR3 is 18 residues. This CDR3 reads CASSLPSRGLASTDTQYF. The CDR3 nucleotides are TGTGCCAGCAGCCTTCCAAGCAGGGGGCTCGCTAGCACAGATACGCAGTATTTT.

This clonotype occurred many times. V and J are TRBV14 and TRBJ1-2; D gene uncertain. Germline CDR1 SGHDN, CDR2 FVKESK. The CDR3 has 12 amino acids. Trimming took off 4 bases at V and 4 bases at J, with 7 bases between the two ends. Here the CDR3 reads CASSPNLYGYTF. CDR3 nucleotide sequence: TGTGCCAGCAGCCCCAACCTCTATGGCTACACCTTC.

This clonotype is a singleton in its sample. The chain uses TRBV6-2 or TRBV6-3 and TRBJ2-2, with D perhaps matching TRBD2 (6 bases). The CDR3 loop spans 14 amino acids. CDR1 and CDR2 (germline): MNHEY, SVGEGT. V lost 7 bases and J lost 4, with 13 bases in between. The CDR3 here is CASTVLGGTGELFF. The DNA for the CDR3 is TGTGCCAGCACGGTATTGGGGGGCACCGGGGAGCTGTTTTTT.

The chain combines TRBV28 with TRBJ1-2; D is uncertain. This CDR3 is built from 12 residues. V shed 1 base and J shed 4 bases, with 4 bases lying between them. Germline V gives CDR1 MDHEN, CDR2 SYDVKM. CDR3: CASSLFSYGYTF. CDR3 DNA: TGTGCCAGCAGTTTATTCAGCTATGGCTACACCTTC.

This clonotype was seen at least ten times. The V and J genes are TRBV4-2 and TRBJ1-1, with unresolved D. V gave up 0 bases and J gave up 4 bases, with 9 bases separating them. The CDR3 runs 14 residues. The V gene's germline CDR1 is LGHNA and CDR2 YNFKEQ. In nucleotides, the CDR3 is TGTGCCAGCAGCCAAGATGCGGCGAGCACTGAAGCTTTCTTT. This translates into CASSQDAASTEAFF.

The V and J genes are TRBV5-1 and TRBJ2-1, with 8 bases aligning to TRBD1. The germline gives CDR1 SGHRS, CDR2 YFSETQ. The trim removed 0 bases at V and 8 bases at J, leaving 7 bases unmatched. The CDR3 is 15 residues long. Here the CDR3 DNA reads TGCGCCAGCAGCTTGGGACAGGGGATTAGCGATGAGCAGTTCTTC. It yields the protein CASSLGQGISDEQFF.

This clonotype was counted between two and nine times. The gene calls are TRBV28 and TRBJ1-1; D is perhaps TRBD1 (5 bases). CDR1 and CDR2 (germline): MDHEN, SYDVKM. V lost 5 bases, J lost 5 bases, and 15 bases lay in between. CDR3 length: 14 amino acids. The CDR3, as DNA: TGTGCCAGCAGTCCTACCCAGGGAATGACTGAAGCTTTCTTT. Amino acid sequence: CASSPTQGMTEAFF.

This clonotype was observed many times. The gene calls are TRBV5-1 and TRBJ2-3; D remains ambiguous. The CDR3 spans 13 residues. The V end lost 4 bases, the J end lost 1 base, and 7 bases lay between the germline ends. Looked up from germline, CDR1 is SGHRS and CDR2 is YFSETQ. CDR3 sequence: CASSRTRTDTQYF. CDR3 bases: TGCGCCAGCAGCCGGACCCGCACAGATACGCAGTATTTT.

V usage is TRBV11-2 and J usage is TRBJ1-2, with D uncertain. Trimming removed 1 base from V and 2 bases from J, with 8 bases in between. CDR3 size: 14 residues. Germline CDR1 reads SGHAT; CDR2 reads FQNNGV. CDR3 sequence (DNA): TGTGCCAGCAGCTTAGGCGTAGCCAACTATGGCTACACCTTC. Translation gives CASSLGVANYGYTF.

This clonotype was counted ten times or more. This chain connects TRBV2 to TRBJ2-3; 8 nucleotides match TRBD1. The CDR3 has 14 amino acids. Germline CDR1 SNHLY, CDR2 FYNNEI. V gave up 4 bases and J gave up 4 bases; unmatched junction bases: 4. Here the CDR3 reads CASSVDREADTQYF. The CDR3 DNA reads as TGTGCCAGCAGTGTGGACAGGGAGGCAGATACGCAGTATTTT. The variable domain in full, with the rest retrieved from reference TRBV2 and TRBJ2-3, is EPEVTQTPSHQVTQMGQEVILRCVPISNHLYFYWYRQILGQKVEFLVSFYNNEISEKSEIFDDQFSVERPDGSNFTLKIRSTKLEDSAMYFCASSVDREADTQYFGPGTRLTVL.

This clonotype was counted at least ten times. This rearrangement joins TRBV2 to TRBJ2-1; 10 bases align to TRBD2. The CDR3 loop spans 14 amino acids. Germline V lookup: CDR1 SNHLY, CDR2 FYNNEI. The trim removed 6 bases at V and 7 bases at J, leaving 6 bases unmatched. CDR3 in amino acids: CASRASGGINEQFF. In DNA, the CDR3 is TGTGCCAGCAGAGCTAGCGGGGGAATAAATGAGCAGTTCTTC.